This TCR beta chain was obtained from a study of control samples from healthy donors and cancer patients. The CDR3 covers 15 residues. The germline V gene encodes CDR1 SGHTA and CDR2 FQGTGA. With 1 base removed from V and 7 bases from J, the gap between germline ends came to 16 bases. Here immunoSEQ multiplex PCR was the method, and the copy in TCRdb shows in-frame clones only, minus some. The table has 120,000 or so clones, about 88% seen once. This clone was detected only once. The genes are TRBV7-3 and TRBJ1-1, with a possible D match to TRBD1 (5 bases). The sequencing sample was made of blood. The TCR was taken from a man in his late teens or twenties in good health. CDR3 amino acids: CASSLRGLGEDEAFF. In nucleotides, the CDR3 is TGTGCCAGCAGCTTAAGGGGGTTAGGGGAAGATGAAGCTTTCTTT.